This T cell receptor (beta chain) originates from a study of memory CD4+ T cells and cytomegalovirus serostatus. Original handling: After removing out-of-frame reads, 2,204,828 distinct TCRbeta sequences remained. Clones were read by immunoSEQ multiplex PCR, and TCRdb kept only the in-frame ones, dropping some. The V and J calls and the clone size are those of that table, but D and trimming were determined from the DNA. The sample contains some 58,000 clones, roughly three quarters of which appear only once. The sort gate was single viable CD3+CD4+CD8-CD45RO+ cells for memory CD4+ T cells. After thawing, CD4+ T cells were positively selected. Findings of the study overall: 67 of 164 known CMV-associated TCRbeta sequences appeared in CD4+ memory. A US-trained random forest predicted CMV serostatus with median AUC approximately 0.9.

V was clipped by 5 bases and J by 3 bases; unmatched bases: 5. The CDR3 length is 16 residues. Germline lookup yields CDR1 ENHRY and CDR2 SYGVKD. Note on this clone: Its antigen is not known.

The sample comprised memory CD4+ T cells from blood. This sequence originates from an adult in good health and CMV-seronegative. This chain uses TRBV10-3 with TRBJ2-2; TRBD2 matches 11 bases. The chain's CDR3 is CAISQLAGGYTGELFF. CDR3 nucleotide sequence: TGTGCCATCAGTCAGCTAGCGGGGGGCTACACCGGGGAGCTGTTTTTT.